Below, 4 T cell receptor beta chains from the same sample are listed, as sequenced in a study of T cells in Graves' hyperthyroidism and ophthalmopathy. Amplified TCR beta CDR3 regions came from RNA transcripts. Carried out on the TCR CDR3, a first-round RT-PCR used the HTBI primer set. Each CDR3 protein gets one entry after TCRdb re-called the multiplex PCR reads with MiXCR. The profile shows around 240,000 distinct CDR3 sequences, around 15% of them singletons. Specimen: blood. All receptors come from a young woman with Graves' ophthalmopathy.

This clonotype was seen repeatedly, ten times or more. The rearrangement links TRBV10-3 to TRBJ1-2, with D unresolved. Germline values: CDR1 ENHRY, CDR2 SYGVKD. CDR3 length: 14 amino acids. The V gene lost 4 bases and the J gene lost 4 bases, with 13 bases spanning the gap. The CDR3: CAISVGGDAYGYTF. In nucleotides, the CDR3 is TGTGCCATCAGTGTCGGCGGAGATGCCTATGGCTACACCTTC.

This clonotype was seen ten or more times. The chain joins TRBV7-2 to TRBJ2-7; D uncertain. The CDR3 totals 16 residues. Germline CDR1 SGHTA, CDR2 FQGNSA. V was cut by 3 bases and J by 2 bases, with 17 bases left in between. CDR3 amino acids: CASSFGEPYHPYEQYF. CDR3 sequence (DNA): TGTGCCAGCAGCTTTGGGGAACCCTATCACCCCTACGAGCAGTACTTC.

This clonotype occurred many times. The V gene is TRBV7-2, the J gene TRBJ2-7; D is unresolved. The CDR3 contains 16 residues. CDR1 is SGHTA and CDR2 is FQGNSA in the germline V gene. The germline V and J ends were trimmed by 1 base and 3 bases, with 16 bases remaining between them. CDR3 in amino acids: CASSLVAKTSFYEQYF. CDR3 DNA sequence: TGTGCCAGCAGCTTAGTGGCGAAGACCTCATTCTACGAGCAGTACTTC.

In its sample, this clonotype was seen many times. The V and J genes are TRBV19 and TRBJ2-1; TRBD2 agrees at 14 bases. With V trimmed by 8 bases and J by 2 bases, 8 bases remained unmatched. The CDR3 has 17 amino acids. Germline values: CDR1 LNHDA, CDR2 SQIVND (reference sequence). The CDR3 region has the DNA TGTGCCAGTCGACGACTAGCGGGAGGGCCGACCTACAATGAGCAGTTCTTC. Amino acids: CASRRLAGGPTYNEQFF. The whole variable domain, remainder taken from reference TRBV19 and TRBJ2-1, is DGGITQSPKYLFRKEGQNVTLSCEQNLNHDAMYWYRQDPGQGLRLIYYSQIVNDFQKGDIAEGYSVSREKKESFPLTVTSAQKNPTAFYLCASRRLAGGPTYNEQFFGPGTRLTVL.